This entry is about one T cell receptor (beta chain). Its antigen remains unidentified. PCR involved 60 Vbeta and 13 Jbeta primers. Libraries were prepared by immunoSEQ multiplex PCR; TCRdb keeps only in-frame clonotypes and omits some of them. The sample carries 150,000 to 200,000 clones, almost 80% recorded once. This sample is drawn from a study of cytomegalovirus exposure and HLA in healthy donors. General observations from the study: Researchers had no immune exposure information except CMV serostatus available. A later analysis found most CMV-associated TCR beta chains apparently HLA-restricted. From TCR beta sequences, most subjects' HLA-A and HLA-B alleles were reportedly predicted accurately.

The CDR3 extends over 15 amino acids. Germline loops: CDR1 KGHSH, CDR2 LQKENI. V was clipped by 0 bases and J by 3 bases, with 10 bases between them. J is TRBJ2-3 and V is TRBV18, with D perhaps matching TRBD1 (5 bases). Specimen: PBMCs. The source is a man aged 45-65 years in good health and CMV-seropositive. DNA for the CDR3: TGTGCCAGCTCACCACCCCAGGGAAAAACAGATACGCAGTATTTT. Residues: CASSPPQGKTDTQYF.